Listed here are 21 T cell receptor beta chains from one sample, sequenced in a study of T cells expressing NK-cell markers. Each CDR3 protein gets one entry in TCRdb, which reprocessed the 5' RACE reads and gives no DNA. With 300,000 to 500,000 distinct CDR3 sequences in the sample, the ten largest clones hold approximately 12%. The sample comprised blood T cells: a sorted CD56 or NKG2C T cell subset, CD4+ or CD8+ T cells, or bulk PBMC T cells (not recorded which). All receptors derive from a woman aged 45-59 years in good health.

The chain is built from TRBV24-1 and TRBJ2-3; as DNA is missing, the TRBD2 call by TCRdb cannot be tested. The CDR3 length is 14 residues. CDR1 is KGHDR, CDR2 SFDVKD, per germline. CDR3 loop: CATSVAGAGDTQYF.

The rearrangement links TRBV18 to TRBJ2-5; TCRdb outputs TRBD1, but without DNA this stays unchecked. This CDR3 contains 14 residues. Germline CDR1 and CDR2: KGHSH and LQKENI. The CDR3 loop is CASSDGTSKTTQYF.

The genes are TRBV27 and TRBJ2-1; TCRdb gives TRBD2 as the D gene, but with no DNA this cannot be confirmed. The CDR3 sequence is 14 residues long. Germline-derived CDR1 and CDR2 are MNHEY and SMNVEV (reference sequence). The CDR3 reads CASSHLSEVPEQFF.

This sequence joins TRBV5-6 and TRBJ1-6. Germline assignment: CDR1 SGHDT and CDR2 YYEEEE. This CDR3 spans 13 amino acids. This CDR3 is CASSLFRNSPLHF.

The chain combines TRBV5-1 with TRBJ2-7. Germline values: CDR1 SGHRS, CDR2 YFSETQ. CDR3 length: 13 amino acids. CDR3 amino acids: CASSFMGSYEQYF.

The rearrangement links TRBV7-9 to TRBJ2-5; TCRdb's D call of TRBD1 is untestable without DNA. The CDR3 length is 16 residues. Germline V gene sequence: CDR1 SEHNR, CDR2 FQNEAQ (reference sequence). This CDR3 reads CASSSRSEGVKETQYF.

V is TRBV10-3 and J is TRBJ2-1; TCRdb's assignment of TRBD1 cannot be checked, as there is no DNA. Germline values: CDR1 ENHRY, CDR2 SYGVKD. This CDR3 contains 12 residues. The CDR3 here is CAISDGGGEQFF.

The J gene is TRBJ2-1, the V gene TRBV5-4; without DNA, the TCRdb call of TRBD2 cannot be checked. Looked up from germline, CDR1 is SGHNT and CDR2 is YYREEE (reference sequence). The length of the CDR3 is 16 residues. The CDR3 protein is CASSSMRGLSYNEQFF.

The V call is TRBV5-1, the J call TRBJ2-1; there is no DNA to check the TCRdb D call of TRBD1. The CDR3 is 16 residues long. CDR1 SGHRS and CDR2 YFSETQ come from the germline V gene. CDR3 region: CASSLALGGAYNEQFF.

The chain carries TRBV29-1 and TRBJ2-7; absent DNA, TCRdb's TRBD2 call cannot be checked. The CDR3 covers 15 residues. Germline V gene data show CDR1 as SQVTM and CDR2 as ANQGSEA. The CDR3 loop reads CSVRTGTSGTYEQYF.

The chain carries TRBV12-5 and TRBJ2-5; the D call of TRBD2 rests on TCRdb alone, since no DNA is present to check it. The CDR3 is 17 amino acids. The germline V gene encodes CDR1 LGHNT and CDR2 FRNRAP. The CDR3 here is CASGLVNSGRAGETQYF.

The CDR3 region is CASSPRTSGPNTGELFF. The chain is built from TRBV11-2 and TRBJ2-2; TCRdb returns TRBD2, unconfirmable since there is no DNA. The germline V gene has CDR1 SGHAT and CDR2 FQNNGV. CDR3 length equals 17 residues.

V usage is TRBV5-1 and J usage is TRBJ2-1. The CDR3 has 13 amino acids. In germline, CDR1 is SGHRS, CDR2 YFSETQ. This chain's CDR3 is CASSSDLGSEQFF.

V is TRBV12-3 or TRBV12-4 and J is TRBJ2-3; the TRBD1 assignment by TCRdb is unverifiable without DNA. The CDR3 spans 14 residues. The CDR3 sequence: CASSFWGREDTQYF.

This chain connects TRBV29-1 to TRBJ2-1; TCRdb designates TRBD2, a call that cannot be tested without DNA. Per germline, CDR1 SQVTM and CDR2 ANQGSEA. The CDR3 contains 16 residues. The CDR3 loop reads CSVSTGRTGAWGEQFF.

The chain is built from TRBV24-1 and TRBJ2-7; TCRdb's D call, TRBD1, is unchecked because there is no DNA. The CDR3 sequence is 17 residues long. Germline V gene data show CDR1 as KGHDR and CDR2 as SFDVKD. The chain's CDR3 is CATSRRNRDRVDYEQYF.

CDR3 region: CASSERAGGPFSYNEQFF. J is TRBJ2-1 and V is TRBV2; no DNA is available, so the TRBD2 call from TCRdb remains unchecked. Germline loops: CDR1 SNHLY, CDR2 FYNNEI. There are 18 residues in the CDR3.

The CDR3 here is CASELAGEGETPYF. The chain joins TRBV6-6 to TRBJ2-5; TCRdb's assignment of TRBD2 cannot be checked, as there is no DNA. Looked up from germline, CDR1 is MNHNY and CDR2 is SVGAGI (reference sequence). This CDR3 region has 14 residues.

V is TRBV20-1 and J is TRBJ1-6; there is no DNA to check the TCRdb D call of TRBD1. The CDR3 covers 14 residues. Germline CDR1 is DFQATT and CDR2 is SNEGSKA (reference sequence). The chain's CDR3 is CSATPATKNSPLHF.

The V and J genes are TRBV7-9 and TRBJ2-1; there is no DNA to check the TCRdb D call of TRBD2. CDR1 is SEHNR and CDR2 is FQNEAQ in the germline V gene (reference sequence). This CDR3 is built from 16 residues. CDR3 amino acids: CASPIARLNKDNEQFF.

The chain has TRBV9 and TRBJ1-1; the TCRdb call, TRBD1, lacks DNA for checking. Germline CDR1 and CDR2: SGDLS and YYNGEE. The CDR3 contains 18 residues. CDR3 sequence: CASSVARGRGSVNTEAFF. Combining the CDR3 with reference TRBV9 and TRBJ1-1 gives the whole variable domain DSGVTQTPKHLITATGQRVTLRCSPRSGDLSVYWYQQSLDQGLQFLIQYYNGEERAKGNILERFSAQQFPDLHSELNLSSLELGDSALYFCASSVARGRGSVNTEAFFGQGTRLTVV.